A single sample is the source of the 6 T cell receptor beta chains below, sequenced in a study of T-cell reconstitution after alpha-beta-depleted transplantation in children. Unique molecular identifiers were used to barcode this TCRbeta library. Each CDR3 protein is one row after TCRdb ran MiXCR on the PCR reads. Among about 420,000 distinct CDR3 sequences listed, around 15% were seen once. The sample here was PBMCs, mostly from graft donor cells, taken 360 days after TCRalphabeta/CD19-depleted stem cell transplant. The receptors derive from a boy younger than two who had a stem cell transplant for Wiskott-Aldrich syndrome, so the T cells may come from the graft donor.

The rearrangement links TRBV10-3 to TRBJ2-6, with 8 bases aligning to TRBD1. Germline lookup yields CDR1 ENHRY and CDR2 SYGVKD. The CDR3 consists of 17 residues. J gave up 0 bases and V 5 bases, and 6 bases lay outside the gene matches. CDR3 sequence (DNA): TGTGCCATCAGTTTGAGACAGGGGCACTCTGGGGCCAACGTCCTGACTTTC. Amino acids: CAISLRQGHSGANVLTF.

V usage is TRBV19 and J usage is TRBJ2-5; 9 bases line up with TRBD1. The V gene end was trimmed by 5 bases and the J gene end by 2 bases; junction bases not matched to a gene: 3. This CDR3 comprises 14 residues. Germline values: CDR1 LNHDA, CDR2 SQIVND (reference sequence). CDR3 residues: CASSGTGFQETQYF. CDR3 coding DNA: TGTGCCAGTAGTGGGACAGGGTTTCAAGAGACCCAGTACTTC.

This rearrangement joins TRBV27 to TRBJ1-2; no definite D call. V lost 5 bases and J lost 2, with 15 bases in between. Germline V gives CDR1 MNHEY, CDR2 SMNVEV (reference sequence). The length of the CDR3 is 15 residues. The CDR3: CASSLRGEGNYGYTF. CDR3 DNA sequence: TGTGCCAGCAGTCTTCGTGGCGAGGGCAACTATGGCTACACCTTC.

This clonotype was seen only a few times. The chain employs TRBV29-1 and TRBJ2-4; D call uncertain. The CDR3 has 12 amino acids. Germline assignment: CDR1 SQVTM and CDR2 ANQGSEA. V lost 4 bases and J lost 1, with 5 bases in between. The DNA of the CDR3 is TGCAGCGTTGGTGCGGCCAAAAACATTCAGTACTTC. This sequence encodes CSVGAAKNIQYF.

This clonotype was found a few times. The chain links TRBV5-5 to TRBJ2-3; D ambiguous. CDR3 length equals 14 residues. The V gene lost 2 bases and the J gene lost 10 bases, with 17 bases spanning the gap. Germline V CDR1 and CDR2: SGHKS, YYEKEE (reference sequence). In DNA form, the CDR3 reads TGTGCCAGCAGCTTATACCACGGCGCAGTAGCGCAGTATTTT. It translates to CASSLYHGAVAQYF.

The table lists this clonotype with a few counts. The chain employs TRBV29-1 and TRBJ2-4, with 9 bases that match TRBD1. The germline V gene has CDR1 SQVTM and CDR2 ANQGSEA. The V segment lost 6 bases and the J segment 5 bases; nucleotides outside the gene matches: 5. CDR3 length equals 13 residues. CDR3 coding DNA: TGCAGCGTCATCCGGGACAGGGAAAACATTCAGTACTTC. It codes for CSVIRDRENIQYF. The variable domain in full, completed from reference TRBV29-1 and TRBJ2-4, reads SAVISQKPSRDICQRGTSLTIQCQVDSQVTMMFWYRQQPGQSLTLIATANQGSEATYESGFVIDKFPISRPNLTFSTLTVSNMSPEDSSIYLCSVIRDRENIQYFGAGTRLSVL.